This T cell receptor (beta chain) was sequenced for a study of blood T cell repertoires in COVID-19. Libraries were prepared by immunoSEQ multiplex PCR; TCRdb keeps only in-frame clonotypes and omits some of them. The table records about 64,000 clones, 88% of them present only once. CDR3 length: 15 residues. Trimming cost V 0 bases and J 9 bases, with 17 bases left between them. Germline values: CDR1 MGHRA, CDR2 YSYEKL. Participant-given clinical history determined each cohort assignment. The chain combines TRBV4-1 with TRBJ2-5; D perhaps matches TRBD2 (5 bases). The sequenced sample consisted of PBMCs or T cells enriched from blood (not recorded which). The receptor's source is a middle-aged woman who had recovered from COVID-19. This CDR3 is CASSQDATAGAAQYF. The CDR3, as DNA: TGCGCCAGCAGCCAAGATGCGACTGCGGGCGCGGCCCAGTACTTC.